The 6 T cell receptor beta chains given below trace back to one sample, sequenced in a study of CD8 T cells in Susac syndrome. With random hexamers, reverse transcription was performed on roughly 0.5 to 1 ug of RNA. A single record per CDR3 protein comes from TCRdb applying MiXCR to the immunoSEQ multiplex PCR reads. The repertoire holds about 200,000 distinct CDR3 sequences, with 85% to 95% as singletons. Sequencing input: CD4+ T cells from PBMCs. The origin of the receptors is a human donor in good health.

J is TRBJ1-5 and V is TRBV9, with TRBD1 matching over 7 bases. This CDR3 has 12 residues. Unmatched junction bases numbered 4, after V lost 8 bases and J lost 5 bases. Germline-derived CDR1 and CDR2 are SGDLS and YYNGEE. CDR3 in amino acids: CASGQVDQPQHF. The CDR3 nucleotides read TGTGCCAGTGGACAGGTTGATCAGCCCCAGCATTTT.

The rearrangement uses TRBV28 and TRBJ2-7; either TRBD1 or TRBD2 may fit D (5 bases each). Trimming removed 4 bases at V and 2 bases at J, with 21 bases between. The CDR3 has 17 residues. The V gene's germline CDR1 is MDHEN and CDR2 SYDVKM. The CDR3 DNA reads TGTGCCAGCAGTTATGACAGCACCACTAGAAAACCCTACGAGCAGTACGTC. This translates into CASSYDSTTRKPYEQYV.

This chain uses TRBV2 with TRBJ2-5, with D unresolved. The CDR3 is 13 amino acids. Trimming took off 3 bases at V and 7 bases at J, with 12 bases between the two ends. Germline loops: CDR1 SNHLY, CDR2 FYNNEI. CDR3 DNA sequence: TGTGCCAGCAGTGAGAGGCCTCTGGGGACCCAGTACTTC. It yields the protein CASSERPLGTQYF. The complete variable domain, with remaining parts taken from reference TRBV2 and TRBJ2-5, reads EPEVTQTPSHQVTQMGQEVILRCVPISNHLYFYWYRQILGQKVEFLVSFYNNEISEKSEIFDDQFSVERPDGSNFTLKIRSTKLEDSAMYFCASSERPLGTQYFGPGTRLLVL.

The rearrangement uses TRBV7-9 and TRBJ2-5; 7 bases map to TRBD1. CDR1 SEHNR and CDR2 FQNEAQ come from the germline V gene (reference sequence). J was trimmed by 1 base and V by 5 bases; bases with no gene match: 10. The CDR3 covers 16 residues. The CDR3 here is CASSQPGQITQETQYF. CDR3 nucleotides: TGTGCCAGCAGCCAACCGGGACAGATAACCCAAGAGACCCAGTACTTC.

The rearrangement links TRBV30 to TRBJ1-4; no reliable D call. Germline assignment: CDR1 GTSNPN and CDR2 SVGIG (reference sequence). The CDR3 totals 11 residues. V was pared by 1 base and J by 8 bases, with 5 bases between. Here the CDR3 reads CAWSEDEKLFF. CDR3 nucleotide sequence: TGTGCCTGGAGTGAAGACGAAAAACTGTTTTTT.

The V call is TRBV29-1, the J call TRBJ2-3, with D perhaps matching TRBD1 (6 bases). The germline V gene has CDR1 SQVTM and CDR2 ANQGSEA. The germline V and J ends were trimmed by 2 bases and 1 base, with 13 bases remaining between them. The CDR3 length is 15 residues. The CDR3 region has the DNA TGCAGCGTTGAAAGAGACAGGCCTCGCACAGATACGCAGTATTTT. Protein: CSVERDRPRTDTQYF.